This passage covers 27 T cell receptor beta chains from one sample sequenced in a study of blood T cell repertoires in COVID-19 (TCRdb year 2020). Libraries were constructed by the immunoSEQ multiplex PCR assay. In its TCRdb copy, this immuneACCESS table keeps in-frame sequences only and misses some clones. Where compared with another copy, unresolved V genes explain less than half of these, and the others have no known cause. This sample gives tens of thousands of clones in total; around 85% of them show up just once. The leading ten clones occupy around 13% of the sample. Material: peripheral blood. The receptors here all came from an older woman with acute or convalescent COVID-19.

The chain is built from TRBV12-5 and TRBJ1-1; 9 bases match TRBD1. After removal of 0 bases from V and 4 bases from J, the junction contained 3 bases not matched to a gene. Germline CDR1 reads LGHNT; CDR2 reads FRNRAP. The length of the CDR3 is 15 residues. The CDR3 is CASGLVRQGVTEAFF. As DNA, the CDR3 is TGTGCTAGTGGTTTGGTACGACAGGGGGTCACTGAAGCTTTCTTT.

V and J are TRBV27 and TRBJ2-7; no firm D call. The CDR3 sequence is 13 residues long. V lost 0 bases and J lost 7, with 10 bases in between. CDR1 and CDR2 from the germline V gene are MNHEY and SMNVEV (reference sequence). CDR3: CASSLSQRHEQYV. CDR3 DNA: TGTGCCAGCAGTTTATCCCAGCGTCATGAGCAGTACGTC.

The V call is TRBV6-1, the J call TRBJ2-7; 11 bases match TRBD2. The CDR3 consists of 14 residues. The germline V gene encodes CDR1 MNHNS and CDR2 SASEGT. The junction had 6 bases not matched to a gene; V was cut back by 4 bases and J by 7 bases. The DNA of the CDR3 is TGTGCCAGCAGTGTAGCGGGAGGGCCCCGGGAGCAGTACGTC. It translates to CASSVAGGPREQYV.

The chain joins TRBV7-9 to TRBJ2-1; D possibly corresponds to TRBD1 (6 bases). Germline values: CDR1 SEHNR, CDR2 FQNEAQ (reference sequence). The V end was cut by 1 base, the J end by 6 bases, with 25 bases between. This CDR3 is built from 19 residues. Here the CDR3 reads CASSLGQWTDGGEANEQFF. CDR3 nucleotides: TGTGCCAGCAGCTTAGGGCAGTGGACAGACGGTGGAGAAGCCAATGAGCAGTTCTTC.

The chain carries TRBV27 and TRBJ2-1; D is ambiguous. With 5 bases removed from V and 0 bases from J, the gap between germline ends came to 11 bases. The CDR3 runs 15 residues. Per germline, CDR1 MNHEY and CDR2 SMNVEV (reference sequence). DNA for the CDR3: TGTGCCAGCAGTCCCTCGGCTAGCTCCTACAATGAGCAGTTCTTC. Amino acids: CASSPSASSYNEQFF.

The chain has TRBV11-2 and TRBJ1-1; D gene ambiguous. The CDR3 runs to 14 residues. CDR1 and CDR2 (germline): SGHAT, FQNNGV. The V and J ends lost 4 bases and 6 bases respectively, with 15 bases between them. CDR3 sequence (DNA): TGTGCCAGCAGCTCGATTTTTGCCAGCGCTGAAGCTTTCTTT. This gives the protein CASSSIFASAEAFF.

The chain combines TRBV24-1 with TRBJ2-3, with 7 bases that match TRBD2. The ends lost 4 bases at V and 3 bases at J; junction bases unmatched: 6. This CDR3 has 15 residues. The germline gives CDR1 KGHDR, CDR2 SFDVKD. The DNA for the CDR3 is TGTGCCACCAGTGACAAGCGGGGTAAGACAGATACGCAGTATTTT. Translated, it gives CATSDKRGKTDTQYF.

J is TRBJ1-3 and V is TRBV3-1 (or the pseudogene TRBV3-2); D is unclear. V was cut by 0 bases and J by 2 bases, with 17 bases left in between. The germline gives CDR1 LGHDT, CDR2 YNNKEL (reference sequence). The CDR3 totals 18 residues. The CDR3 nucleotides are TGTGCCAGCAGCCAAGAAAGGACTGGAACCGGCACTGGAAACACCATATATTTT. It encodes CASSQERTGTGTGNTIYF.

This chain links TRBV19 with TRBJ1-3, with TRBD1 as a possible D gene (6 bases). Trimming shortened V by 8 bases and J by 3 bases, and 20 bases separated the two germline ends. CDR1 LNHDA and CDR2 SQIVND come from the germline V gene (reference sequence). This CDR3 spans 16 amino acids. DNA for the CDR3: TGTGCCAGTCAAACCCGCGGACAGATGGTTGGAAACACCATATATTTT. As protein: CASQTRGQMVGNTIYF. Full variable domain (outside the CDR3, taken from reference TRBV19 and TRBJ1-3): DGGITQSPKYLFRKEGQNVTLSCEQNLNHDAMYWYRQDPGQGLRLIYYSQIVNDFQKGDIAEGYSVSREKKESFPLTVTSAQKNPTAFYLCASQTRGQMVGNTIYFGEGSWLTVV.

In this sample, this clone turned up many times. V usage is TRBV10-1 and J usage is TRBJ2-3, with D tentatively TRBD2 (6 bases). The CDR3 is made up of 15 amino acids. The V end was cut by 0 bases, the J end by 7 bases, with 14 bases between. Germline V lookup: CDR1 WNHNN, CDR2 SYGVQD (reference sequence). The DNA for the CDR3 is TGCGCCAGCAGTGAGTCTGGACGGGACTTTAATACGCAGTATTTT. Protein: CASSESGRDFNTQYF.

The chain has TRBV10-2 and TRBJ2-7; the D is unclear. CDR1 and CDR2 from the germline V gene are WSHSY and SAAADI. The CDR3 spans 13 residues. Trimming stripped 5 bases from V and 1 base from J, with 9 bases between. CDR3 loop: CASSPELSYEQYV. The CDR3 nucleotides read TGCGCCAGCAGTCCGGAGCTTTCCTACGAGCAGTACGTC.

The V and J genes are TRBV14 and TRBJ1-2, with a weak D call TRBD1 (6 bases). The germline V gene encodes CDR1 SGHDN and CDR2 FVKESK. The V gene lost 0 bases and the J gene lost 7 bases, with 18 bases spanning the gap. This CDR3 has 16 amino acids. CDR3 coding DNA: TGTGCCAGCAGCCAAGATTGGTTCACAGGGCGCGGTGGCTACACCTTC. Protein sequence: CASSQDWFTGRGGYTF.

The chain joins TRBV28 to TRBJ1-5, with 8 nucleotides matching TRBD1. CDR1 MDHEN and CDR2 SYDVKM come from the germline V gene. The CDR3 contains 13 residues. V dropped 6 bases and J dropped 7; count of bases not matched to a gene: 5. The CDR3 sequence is CASRTTGAQPQHF. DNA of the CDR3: TGTGCCAGCAGGACGACAGGGGCACAGCCCCAGCATTTT.

This chain's CDR3 is CASSFGTGGHTGELFF. CDR3 bases: TGTGCCAGCAGTTTTGGGACAGGGGGCCACACCGGGGAGCTGTTTTTT. The V call is TRBV27, the J call TRBJ2-2, with 12 bases lining up with TRBD1. The J segment lost 3 bases and the V segment lost 3 bases, leaving 2 bases of the junction unmatched. The CDR3 is 16 amino acids. Germline V lookup: CDR1 MNHEY, CDR2 SMNVEV (reference sequence).

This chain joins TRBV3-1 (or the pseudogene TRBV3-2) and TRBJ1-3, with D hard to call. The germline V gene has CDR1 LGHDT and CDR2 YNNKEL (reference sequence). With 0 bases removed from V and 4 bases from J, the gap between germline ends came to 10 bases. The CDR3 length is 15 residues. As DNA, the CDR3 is TGTGCCAGCAGCCAAGAATGGAGGTCCGGAAACACCATATATTTT. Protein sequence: CASSQEWRSGNTIYF.

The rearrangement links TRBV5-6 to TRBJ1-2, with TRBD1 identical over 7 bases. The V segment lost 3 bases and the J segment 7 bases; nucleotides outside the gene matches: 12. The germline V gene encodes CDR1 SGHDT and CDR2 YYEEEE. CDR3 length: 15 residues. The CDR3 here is CASSSAGGPRGGYTF. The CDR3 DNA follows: TGTGCCAGCAGCTCAGCAGGGGGTCCTCGGGGTGGCTACACCTTC.

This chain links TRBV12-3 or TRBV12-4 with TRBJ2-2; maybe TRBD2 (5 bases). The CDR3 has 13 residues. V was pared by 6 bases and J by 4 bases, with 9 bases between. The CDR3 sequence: CASRGAATGELFF. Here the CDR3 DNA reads TGTGCCAGCAGAGGAGCGGCCACCGGGGAGCTGTTTTTT.

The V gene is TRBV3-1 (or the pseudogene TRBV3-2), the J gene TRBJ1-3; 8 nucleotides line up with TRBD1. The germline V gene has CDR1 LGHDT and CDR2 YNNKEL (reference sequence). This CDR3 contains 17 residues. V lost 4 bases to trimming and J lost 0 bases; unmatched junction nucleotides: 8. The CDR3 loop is CASSPTGGQSSGNTIYF. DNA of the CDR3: TGTGCCAGCAGCCCCACAGGGGGGCAGAGCTCTGGAAACACCATATATTTT.

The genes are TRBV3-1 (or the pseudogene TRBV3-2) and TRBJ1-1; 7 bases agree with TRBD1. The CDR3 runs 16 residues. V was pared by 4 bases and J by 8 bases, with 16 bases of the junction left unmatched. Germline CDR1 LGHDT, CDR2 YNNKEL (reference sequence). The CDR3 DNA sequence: TGTGCCAGCAGCCGAGGGTTGGGTGCAGGGGGAGAAGAAGCTTTCTTT. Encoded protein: CASSRGLGAGGEEAFF.

CDR3 in amino acids: CASSLPGGWNQPQHF. The DNA of the CDR3 is TGTGCCAGCTCACTCCCGGGGGGGTGGAATCAGCCCCAGCATTTT. V is TRBV18 and J is TRBJ1-5; a possible D gene is TRBD1 (5 bases). Trimming took off 4 bases at V and 4 bases at J, with 14 bases between the two ends. Germline V CDR1 and CDR2: KGHSH, LQKENI. The length of the CDR3 is 15 residues.

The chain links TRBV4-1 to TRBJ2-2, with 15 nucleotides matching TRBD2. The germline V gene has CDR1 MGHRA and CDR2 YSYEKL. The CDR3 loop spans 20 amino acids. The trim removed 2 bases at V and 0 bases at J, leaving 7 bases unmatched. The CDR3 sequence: CASSQSPGLAGGANTGELFF. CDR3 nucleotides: TGCGCCAGCAGCCAATCGCCGGGACTAGCGGGGGGTGCGAACACCGGGGAGCTGTTTTTT.

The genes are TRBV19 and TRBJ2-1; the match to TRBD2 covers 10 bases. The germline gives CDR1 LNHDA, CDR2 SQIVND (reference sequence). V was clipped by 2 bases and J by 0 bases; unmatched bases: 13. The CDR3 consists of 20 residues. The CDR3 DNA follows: TGTGCCAGTAGTATAAGTGGGACTAGCGAGTTGGGGGGCTCCTACAATGAGCAGTTCTTC. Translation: CASSISGTSELGGSYNEQFF.

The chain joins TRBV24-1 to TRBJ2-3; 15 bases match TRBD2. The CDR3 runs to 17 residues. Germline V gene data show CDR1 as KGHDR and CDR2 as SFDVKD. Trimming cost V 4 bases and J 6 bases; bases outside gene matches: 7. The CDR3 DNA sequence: TGTGCCACCAGTGACCCGGGACTAGCGGGGGGTCTTGATACGCAGTATTTT. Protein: CATSDPGLAGGLDTQYF.

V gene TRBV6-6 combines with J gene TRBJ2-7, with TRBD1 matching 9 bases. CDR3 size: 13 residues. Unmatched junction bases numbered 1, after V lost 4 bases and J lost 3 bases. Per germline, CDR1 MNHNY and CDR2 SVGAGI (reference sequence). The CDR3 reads CASSWGQGYEQYV. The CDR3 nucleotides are TGTGCCAGCAGTTGGGGACAGGGCTACGAGCAGTACGTC.

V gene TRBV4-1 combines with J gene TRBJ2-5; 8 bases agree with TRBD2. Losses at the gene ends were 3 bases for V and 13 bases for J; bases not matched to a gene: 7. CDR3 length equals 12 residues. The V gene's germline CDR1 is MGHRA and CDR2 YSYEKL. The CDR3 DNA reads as TGCGCCAGCAGCCAGGTTAGCGGGATCAGGTACTTC. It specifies CASSQVSGIRYF.

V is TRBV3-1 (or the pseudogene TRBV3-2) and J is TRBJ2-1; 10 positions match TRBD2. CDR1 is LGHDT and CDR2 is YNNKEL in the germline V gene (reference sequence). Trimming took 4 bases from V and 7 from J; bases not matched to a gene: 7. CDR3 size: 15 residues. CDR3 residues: CASSRSGRGVNEQFF. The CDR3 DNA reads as TGTGCCAGCAGCCGGAGCGGGAGGGGAGTGAATGAGCAGTTCTTC.

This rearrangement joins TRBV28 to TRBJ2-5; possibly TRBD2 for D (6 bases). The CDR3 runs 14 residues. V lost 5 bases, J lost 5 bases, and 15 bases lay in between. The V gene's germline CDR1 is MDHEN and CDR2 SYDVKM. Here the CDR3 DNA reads TGTGCCAGCAGTCCCCTTTTAAGCGGGGAGACCCAGTACTTC. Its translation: CASSPLLSGETQYF.